Below, 22 T cell receptor beta chains from the same sample are listed, as sequenced in a study of human T cells and chemical hapten exposure. Time point reported: patch test 1, 2 weeks after DPC sensitization. Treatment indicated: therapeutic diphenylcyclopropenone sensitization with weekly scalp DPC. TCRdb reprocessed the RACE reads via MiXCR and lists one record per CDR3 protein. The sample lists fewer than 500,000 distinct CDR3 sequences, about 4.8% occurring once. The material sequenced was whole blood, taken in connection with sensitization to the hapten diphenylcyclopropenone (DPC). The receptors stem from a woman aged 45-65 years with alopecia areata. Some clones in this sample may be carry-over from other donors' samples.

This chain joins TRBV6-5 and TRBJ2-1; 8 bases are a match to TRBD2. V lost 2 bases, J lost 8 bases, and 8 bases stayed unmatched. Germline V CDR1 and CDR2: MNHEY, SVGAGI. CDR3 length: 15 amino acids. Here the CDR3 DNA reads TGTGCCAGCAGTTACGGTCAATTCGGGGGGGATGAGCAGTTCTTC. This encodes CASSYGQFGGDEQFF.

The rearrangement links TRBV10-3 to TRBJ1-2; D possibly corresponds to TRBD1 (5 bases). CDR3 length: 13 amino acids. CDR1 is ENHRY and CDR2 is SYGVKD in the germline V gene. Trimming took off 7 bases at V and 4 bases at J, with 13 bases between the two ends. CDR3 in amino acids: CAINGGSGYGYTF. The CDR3 bases are TGTGCCATCAACGGGGGGAGCGGCTATGGCTACACCTTC.

This clonotype was seen a few times. The rearrangement links TRBV2 to TRBJ2-7; D perhaps matches TRBD2 (6 bases). CDR1 SNHLY and CDR2 FYNNEI come from the germline V gene. This CDR3 is 14 amino acids long. Trimming pared 7 bases from V and 2 bases from J, leaving 15 bases between. Here the CDR3 DNA reads TGTGCCAGCATGGATCCCGGGAGCACCTACGAGCAGTACTTC. Protein: CASMDPGSTYEQYF.

This clonotype was counted ten times or more. The junction and the germline gene differ at one end; a read error may be behind it. J is TRBJ2-7 and V is TRBV10-2; 9 positions match TRBD1. The CDR3 covers 14 residues. The germline gives CDR1 WSHSY, CDR2 SAAADI. The CDR3 loop is CAGSLRDRVSEQYF. In DNA form, the CDR3 reads TGCGCCGGCAGCTTAAGGGACAGGGTCTCCGAGCAGTACTTC.

This clonotype was seen many times. The chain joins TRBV24-1 to TRBJ1-1, with 7 bases fitting TRBD1. Trimming took 6 bases from V and 0 from J; bases not matched to a gene: 3. The CDR3 has 14 amino acids. Germline-derived CDR1 and CDR2 are KGHDR and SFDVKD. CDR3 sequence reads: CATSQGGLNTEAFF. The CDR3 DNA is TGTGCCACCAGTCAGGGGGGCCTGAACACTGAAGCTTTCTTT.

Comments on this clonotype: A clone one base away is much larger, so this may be a read error. This rearrangement joins TRBV11-2 to TRBJ2-2; 7 bases are a match to TRBD2. The CDR3 loop spans 14 amino acids. CDR1 and CDR2 from the germline V gene are SGHAT and FQNNGV. CDR3 region: CAGSLGLVAGELFF. Written as DNA, the CDR3 is TGTGCCGGCAGCCTCGGACTAGTTGCCGGGGAGCTGTTTTTT.

In regard to this clonotype: This may be a read error: a much more frequent sequence differs by one nucleotide. The gene calls are TRBV14 and TRBJ2-7; 7 bases agree with TRBD1. This CDR3 is 13 amino acids long. Germline lookup yields CDR1 SGHDN and CDR2 FVKESK. Here the CDR3 reads CASSQVGQYDQYF. CDR3 DNA sequence: TGTGCCAGCAGCCAAGTGGGACAGTACGACCAGTACTTC.

This clonotype has ten or more counts. The rearrangement uses TRBV5-1 and TRBJ2-3; 8 bases are shared with TRBD2. The CDR3 has 14 amino acids. The germline V gene encodes CDR1 SGHRS and CDR2 YFSETQ. Unmatched junction bases numbered 5, after V lost 2 bases and J lost 6 bases. The CDR3 nucleotides are TGCGCCAGCAGCTTAGGTGGCGGGGGGGATACGCAGTATTTT. Its translation: CASSLGGGGDTQYF.

This clonotype was observed many times. The chain joins TRBV7-2 to TRBJ2-1; 10 bases line up with TRBD2. This CDR3 comprises 15 residues. The trim removed 5 bases at V and 8 bases at J, leaving 9 bases unmatched. CDR1 and CDR2 (germline): SGHTA, FQGNSA. The CDR3 spells CASSIRAGGPDEQFF. CDR3 in DNA: TGTGCCAGCAGCATAAGAGCGGGAGGGCCTGATGAGCAGTTCTTC.

This clonotype was counted at least ten times. The chain uses TRBV27 and TRBJ2-3, with D tentatively TRBD1 (6 bases). Trimming pared 7 bases from V and 2 bases from J, leaving 10 bases between. The CDR3 loop spans 13 amino acids. Germline CDR1 MNHEY, CDR2 SMNVEV (reference sequence). The chain's CDR3 is CASKDRTTDTQYF. The DNA for the CDR3 is TGTGCCAGCAAGGACAGAACCACAGATACGCAGTATTTT.

This clonotype was recorded at least ten times. V usage is TRBV28 and J usage is TRBJ2-1, with 9 bases lining up with TRBD2. Per germline, CDR1 MDHEN and CDR2 SYDVKM. The CDR3 is made up of 14 amino acids. Unmatched junction bases numbered 4, after V lost 2 bases and J lost 8 bases. For the CDR3, the DNA is TGTGCCAGCAGTTTAACTAGCGGGTACGATGAGCAGTTCTTC. This codes for CASSLTSGYDEQFF.

The V gene is TRBV6-5, the J gene TRBJ2-2, with 12 bases lining up with TRBD2. V lost 8 bases to trimming and J lost 3 bases; unmatched junction nucleotides: 7. The CDR3 extends over 16 amino acids. Germline CDR1 reads MNHEY; CDR2 reads SVGAGI. The CDR3 sequence is CASWLAGGPDTGELFF. Here the CDR3 DNA reads TGTGCCAGCTGGCTAGCGGGAGGGCCGGACACCGGGGAGCTGTTTTTT.

This clonotype was observed at least ten times. CDR3 amino acids: CASTPGLAGVHEQFF. The CDR3 nucleotides read TGTGCCAGCACCCCGGGACTAGCGGGAGTACATGAGCAGTTCTTC. The V call is TRBV28, the J call TRBJ2-1, with 14 bases that match TRBD2. With 7 bases clipped from V and 8 bases from J, the junction kept 7 bases outside the gene matches. Germline V gene sequence: CDR1 MDHEN, CDR2 SYDVKM. The CDR3 spans 15 residues. The variable domain in full, completed from reference TRBV28 and TRBJ2-1, reads DVKVTQSSRYLVKRTGEKVFLECVQDMDHENMFWYRQDPGLGLRLIYFSYDVKMKEKGDIPEGYSVSREKKERFSLILESASTNQTSMYLCASTPGLAGVHEQFFGPGTRLTVL.

There are a few counts of this clonotype. The chain uses TRBV10-3 and TRBJ2-3, with D possibly being TRBD2 (6 bases). The germline CDR1 and CDR2 sequences are ENHRY and SYGVKD. Trimming stripped 0 bases from V and 2 bases from J, with 9 bases between. The CDR3 contains 15 residues. CDR3 loop: CAISESRGNTDTQYF. The CDR3 DNA reads TGTGCCATCAGTGAGTCCCGGGGGAACACAGATACGCAGTATTTT.

This clonotype was seen a handful of times. V and J are TRBV27 and TRBJ1-6, with TRBD1 as a possible D gene (5 bases). The ends were cut back, 6 bases at V and 12 bases at J, with 15 bases in the middle. Germline V gives CDR1 MNHEY, CDR2 SMNVEV (reference sequence). The CDR3 is 13 amino acids. The CDR3 spells CASSLTGGRPLHF. In nucleotides, the CDR3 is TGTGCCAGCAGCCTGACGGGGGGAAGACCCCTCCACTTT.

This clonotype has a count of ten or more. The chain has TRBV2 and TRBJ2-1; 12 bases line up with TRBD1. J gave up 6 bases and V 3 bases, and 6 bases lay outside the gene matches. The CDR3 sequence is 16 residues long. Germline V gene sequence: CDR1 SNHLY, CDR2 FYNNEI. The CDR3 bases are TGTGCCAGCAGTGACCCGGGACAGGGGGCGCGCAATGAGCAGTTCTTC. Its protein is CASSDPGQGARNEQFF.

This clonotype came up many times. The CDR3 DNA reads as TGTGCCAGCATCGGGAGAGGGACAGCCAATCAGCCCCAGCATTTT. This sequence encodes CASIGRGTANQPQHF. This rearrangement joins TRBV6-1 to TRBJ1-5, with 7 bases fitting TRBD1. V lost 7 bases to trimming and J lost 3 bases; unmatched junction nucleotides: 9. This CDR3 contains 15 residues. Germline lookup yields CDR1 MNHNS and CDR2 SASEGT.

The sample holds a few counts of this clonotype. V gene TRBV27 combines with J gene TRBJ2-5; TRBD2 matches 7 bases. The CDR3 has 15 amino acids. The V gene's germline CDR1 is MNHEY and CDR2 SMNVEV (reference sequence). V lost 0 bases and J lost 7; bases outside the gene matches: 8. In DNA, the CDR3 is TGTGCCAGCAGTTTATCGAACAGCGGGGAGGGGACCCAGTACTTC. This gives the protein CASSLSNSGEGTQYF.

This clonotype was counted at least ten times. V is TRBV7-8 and J is TRBJ1-2; maybe TRBD1 (5 bases). V was clipped by 1 base and J by 8 bases, with 14 bases between them. Germline CDR1 SGHVS, CDR2 FQNEAQ. This CDR3 spans 14 amino acids. The CDR3 DNA is TGTGCCAGCAGCTTAGGTGACAGTACGAAAGGCTACACCTTC. Translated, it gives CASSLGDSTKGYTF.

At least ten counts were recorded for this clonotype. V gene TRBV2 combines with J gene TRBJ1-1, with D hard to call. The germline V gene has CDR1 SNHLY and CDR2 FYNNEI. V was trimmed by 4 bases and J by 0 bases, leaving 6 bases between them. This CDR3 has 13 amino acids. For the CDR3, the DNA is TGTGCCAGCAGTGGTGGGGTGAACACTGAAGCTTTCTTT. Residues: CASSGGVNTEAFF.

The CDR3 sequence: CASSQFGVIVNTGELFF. The CDR3 region has the DNA TGTGCCAGTAGTCAATTTGGGGTCATTGTGAACACCGGGGAGCTGTTTTTT. This chain connects TRBV19 to TRBJ2-2; no definite D call. Per germline, CDR1 LNHDA and CDR2 SQIVND (reference sequence). The CDR3 loop spans 17 amino acids. Between the trimmed V and J ends, which lost 5 bases and 1 base, there was a span of 17 bases.

This clonotype has at least ten counts. The chain uses TRBV7-2 and TRBJ2-2; 9 nucleotides match TRBD1. This CDR3 is 15 amino acids long. Germline lookup yields CDR1 SGHTA and CDR2 FQGNSA. V shed 5 bases and J 7 bases; nucleotides not matched to a gene: 8. The CDR3 DNA follows: TGTGCCAGCAGCCCCGGGACAGGGTTTGGCGGGGAGCTGTTTTTT. Its translation: CASSPGTGFGGELFF.